This passage covers 10 T cell receptor beta chains from one sample sequenced in a study of OX40 agonist ivuxolimab in advanced cancers. Clones were sequenced by immunoSEQ multiplex PCR, and TCRdb holds only the in-frame ones, with some missing. The sample holds roughly 60,000 clones, 80% to 85% seen once. The sequencing used CD4+ or CD8+ T cells sorted from blood, collected in a trial of the OX40 agonist ivuxolimab. Receptor source: an adult with an advanced solid tumor such as melanoma, head and neck, liver or kidney cancer.

The chain combines TRBV11-3 with TRBJ2-1; 7 bases match TRBD1. The length of the CDR3 is 15 residues. Trimming at V came to 3 bases and at J to 3 bases, leaving 5 bases not matched to a gene. The germline V gene has CDR1 SGHNT and CDR2 YENEEA. The CDR3 loop is CASSFDRADYNEQFF. The CDR3 region has the DNA TGTGCCAGCAGCTTCGACAGGGCCGACTACAATGAGCAGTTCTTC.

This chain uses TRBV4-2 with TRBJ1-2, with no clear D. V lost 5 bases, J lost 0 bases, and 16 bases lay in between. CDR1 is LGHNA, CDR2 YNFKEQ, per germline. The CDR3 length is 16 residues. Here the CDR3 DNA reads TGTGCCAGCAGCTTGGGTAGGGCCGGAGCTAACTATGGCTACACCTTC. As protein: CASSLGRAGANYGYTF.

This clone was counted a single time. The chain employs TRBV5-1 and TRBJ1-1, with TRBD1 identical over 9 bases. The CDR3 runs 14 residues. The ends lost 4 bases at V and 7 bases at J; junction bases unmatched: 8. Germline assignment: CDR1 SGHRS and CDR2 YFSETQ. CDR3: CASSDTGGAGEAFF. CDR3 coding DNA: TGCGCCAGCAGCGATACAGGGGGCGCGGGTGAAGCTTTCTTT. The full variable domain, rest sourced from reference TRBV5-1 and TRBJ1-1, is KAGVTQTPRYLIKTRGQQVTLSCSPISGHRSVSWYQQTPGQGLQFLFEYFSETQRNKGNFPGRFSGRQFSNSRSEMNVSTLELGDSALYLCASSDTGGAGEAFFGQGTRLTVV.

The J gene is TRBJ1-1, the V gene TRBV7-6; no clear D. Trimming stripped 0 bases from V and 1 base from J, with 3 bases between. Germline V CDR1 and CDR2: SGHVS, FNYEAQ. The CDR3 extends over 13 amino acids. CDR3 sequence: CASSLAGNTEAFF. Here the CDR3 DNA reads TGTGCCAGCAGCTTAGCTGGGAACACTGAAGCTTTCTTT.

This clone was counted a few times. This chain uses TRBV15 with TRBJ2-2; a weak D match, TRBD2 (5 bases). CDR3 length: 16 residues. Trimming stripped 0 bases from V and 6 bases from J, with 14 bases between. Germline V CDR1 and CDR2: LNHNV, YYDKDF (reference sequence). The CDR3 region is CATSREGLLGSGELFF. CDR3 in DNA: TGTGCCACCAGCAGAGAAGGACTCCTGGGGTCCGGGGAGCTGTTTTTT.

This sequence joins TRBV7-9 and TRBJ1-2; 8 nucleotides align to TRBD1. J gave up 5 bases and V 5 bases, and 7 bases lay outside the gene matches. The CDR3 totals 14 residues. Germline V gives CDR1 SEHNR, CDR2 FQNEAQ (reference sequence). CDR3 loop: CASSSGQGLYGYTF. CDR3 DNA sequence: TGTGCCAGCAGCAGCGGACAGGGCCTTTATGGCTACACCTTC.

The chain is built from TRBV2 and TRBJ1-4, with 8 bases identical to TRBD1. CDR3 length: 15 residues. With V trimmed by 6 bases and J by 8 bases, 11 bases remained unmatched. CDR1 is SNHLY and CDR2 is FYNNEI in the germline V gene. Written as DNA, the CDR3 is TGTGCCAGCAGCAAGGGACAGGCGGCGAGGGAAAAACTGTTTTTT. Its translation: CASSKGQAAREKLFF.

The gene calls are TRBV29-1 and TRBJ2-2, with a possible D match to TRBD2 (5 bases). The germline CDR1 and CDR2 sequences are SQVTM and ANQGSEA. This CDR3 is built from 14 residues. V lost 5 bases, J lost 2 bases, and 12 bases lay in between. The CDR3 loop reads CSVRIAHNTGELFF. The CDR3 DNA follows: TGCAGCGTTCGTATAGCGCATAACACCGGGGAGCTGTTTTTT.

CDR3 nucleotides: TGTGCCAGCAGCCGGAGGACAGGGGGCCTGGAGACCCAGTACTTC. Protein product: CASSRRTGGLETQYF. The chain couples TRBV5-4 to TRBJ2-5, with 11 bases that match TRBD1. The CDR3 sequence is 15 residues long. The trim removed 4 bases at V and 5 bases at J, leaving 7 bases unmatched. CDR1 is SGHNT and CDR2 is YYREEE in the germline V gene (reference sequence).

V usage is TRBV5-1 and J usage is TRBJ1-6; D unresolved. The CDR3 is 11 residues long. The V end lost 9 bases, the J end lost 10 bases, and 11 bases lay between the germline ends. CDR1 and CDR2 (germline): SGHRS, YFSETQ. CDR3 in amino acids: CATSLRSPLHF. The CDR3 DNA reads as TGCGCCACCTCCCTGAGGTCACCCCTCCACTTT.